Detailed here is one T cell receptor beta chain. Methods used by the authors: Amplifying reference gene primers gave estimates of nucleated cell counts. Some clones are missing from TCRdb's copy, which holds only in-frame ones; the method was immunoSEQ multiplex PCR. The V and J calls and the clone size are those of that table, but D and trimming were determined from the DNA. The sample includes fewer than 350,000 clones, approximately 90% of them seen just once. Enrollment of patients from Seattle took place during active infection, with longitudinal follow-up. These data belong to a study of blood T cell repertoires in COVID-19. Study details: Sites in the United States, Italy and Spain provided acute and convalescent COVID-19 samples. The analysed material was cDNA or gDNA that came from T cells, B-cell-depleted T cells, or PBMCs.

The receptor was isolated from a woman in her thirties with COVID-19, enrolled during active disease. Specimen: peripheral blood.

Here the CDR3 reads CASSQRDRASETQYF. In DNA form, the CDR3 reads TGTGCCAGCAGCCAGAGGGACAGGGCATCAGAGACCCAGTACTTC. The chain carries TRBV3-1 (or the pseudogene TRBV3-2) and TRBJ2-5; 9 nucleotides line up with TRBD1. This CDR3 has 15 residues. The V segment lost 3 bases and the J segment 4 bases; nucleotides outside the gene matches: 6. Germline CDR1 LGHDT, CDR2 YNNKEL (reference sequence).